This record concerns one TCR beta chain sequence. Antigen unknown. The data were taken from a study of shared clonotypes between healthy human individuals. Findings and limits, study-wide: Naive CD4 clonotype sharing across several donors was around 5%. Tissue TCR repertoires likely differ from these blood-only repertoires.

J lost 5 bases, V lost 5 bases, and 8 bases had no gene match. In germline, CDR1 is MDHEN, CDR2 SYDVKM. The CDR3 length is 15 residues. TCRdb's copy holds only in-frame clones and misses some; the assay was immunoSEQ multiplex PCR. The sample lists some 2,400,000 clones; nearly 97% were seen once. A CD45RA+ naive subset and a CD45RA-negative memory subset were split from CD4+ cells. The receptor comes from a man aged 18 to 29 in good health. The sequencing input was naive CD4+ T cells sorted from blood. Subset denoted: CD45RA+ positively selected. The chain combines TRBV28 with TRBJ2-7; 11 nucleotides align to TRBD2. CDR3 sequence (DNA): TGTGCCAGCAGTGGGGCCCCGGGACTAGCGGACGAGCAGTACTTC. Translating it yields CASSGAPGLADEQYF.